At least ten counts were recorded for the clone carrying this T cell receptor (beta chain). The data were obtained in a study of neurological immune-mediated disorders. TCRdb re-called the 5' RACE reads through MiXCR, storing one row per CDR3 protein. The sample includes tens of thousands of distinct CDR3 sequences, 3.5% to 4.5% of them seen just once. CDR3 length: 15 amino acids. V lost 0 bases, J lost 1 base, and 8 bases lay in between. The V gene's germline CDR1 is SGHRS and CDR2 YFSETQ. This receptor was identified in a man between 50 and 59 years old with multiple sclerosis. The gene calls are TRBV5-1 and TRBJ1-5, with D tentatively TRBD1 (5 bases). The sequenced sample consisted of PBMCs. The CDR3 DNA sequence: TGCGCCAGCAGCTTGGCCTCAGGGAGCAATCAGCCCCAGCATTTT. It codes for CASSLASGSNQPQHF.